These T cell receptor beta chains were read from a single sample in a study of beta chain features in type 1 diabetes. The table came from immunoSEQ multiplex PCR; TCRdb's copy has only in-frame clones and leaves some out. The sample contains just under 150,000 clones, about an eighth of which appear only once. The sample consisted of central memory CD4+ T cells from blood. All receptors derive from a man in his late teens or twenties with type 1 diabetes. The CDR3 runs from the conserved cysteine through the conserved F or W. D genes are given only for firm matches. Expanded clones get a size class; other rows say once, few or many, or leave the size out.

clone_size	d_call	v_call	j_call	cdr3_aa	cdr3_nt
few	-	TRBV4-1	TRBJ1-6	CASSQERGNSPLHF	TGCGCCAGCAGCCAAGAACGGGGGAATTCACCCCTCCACTTT
-	-	TRBV30	TRBJ2-7	CAWRYSEFEQYF	TGTGCCTGGAGGTATAGCGAGTTCGAGCAGTACTTC
-	TRBD1	TRBV5-6	TRBJ1-2	CASSERDRVSYGYTF	TGTGCCAGCAGCGAGAGGGACAGGGTATCCTATGGCTACACCTTC
-	-	TRBV6-6	TRBJ1-1	CASRSLGNTEAFF	TGTGCCAGCAGGTCCCTGGGGAACACTGAAGCTTTCTTT
few	TRBD1	TRBV10-3	TRBJ1-5	CAISGADGQGAHGNQPQHF	TGTGCCATCAGCGGAGCAGACGGACAGGGGGCGCATGGCAATCAGCCCCAGCATTTT
few	-	TRBV29-1	TRBJ2-1	CSVDSVHNEQFF	TGCAGCGTTGATTCTGTACACAATGAGCAGTTCTTC
-	TRBD2	TRBV5-1	TRBJ2-1	CASSLLQGLVENEQFF	TGCGCCAGCAGCTTACTACAGGGACTAGTGGAAAATGAGCAGTTCTTC
few	-	TRBV7-9	TRBJ2-7	CASSPGGGQIYEQYF	TGTGCCAGCAGCCCCGGGGGGGGACAGATTTACGAGCAGTACTTC
few	-	TRBV10-2	TRBJ2-5	CASQYQETQYF	TGCGCCAGCCAGTACCAAGAGACCCAGTACTTC
few	-	TRBV4-1	TRBJ1-5	CASSQEGQGTQPQHF	TGCGCCAGCAGCCAAGAGGGGCAGGGGACCCAGCCCCAGCATTTT
-	TRBD1	TRBV13	TRBJ2-1	CASSLDRDRGNEQFF	TGTGCCAGCAGCTTAGACCGGGACAGGGGGAATGAGCAGTTCTTC
many	-	TRBV4-1	TRBJ2-7	CASDKGGAGNYEQYF	TGCGCCAGCGATAAAGGAGGGGCAGGGAACTACGAGCAGTACTTC
few	TRBD2	TRBV4-1	TRBJ2-1	CASSQAFTGLAGGLFSYNEQFF	TGCGCCAGCAGCCAAGCATTTACGGGACTAGCGGGGGGCCTATTCTCCTACAATGAGCAGTTCTTC
-	-	TRBV7-6	TRBJ1-2	CASSLAVRGYGYTF	TGTGCCAGCAGCTTAGCGGTCAGGGGCTATGGCTACACCTTC
-	-	TRBV30	TRBJ2-3	CAWSPLLGDTQYF	TGTGCCTGGAGTCCCCTTTTGGGGGATACGCAGTATTTT
-	-	TRBV9	TRBJ2-5	CASSPHSGGETQYF	TGTGCCAGCAGCCCCCATAGCGGCGGGGAGACCCAGTACTTC
few	-	TRBV7-3	TRBJ2-3	CASSLGHQTDTQYF	TGTGCCAGCAGTCTCGGACATCAAACAGATACGCAGTATTTT